What follows describes a single T cell receptor beta chain. This specimen belongs to a study of shared clonotypes between healthy human individuals. Using immunoSEQ multiplex PCR, the repertoire was profiled, and TCRdb retains in-frame clones only, with some absent. The sample has fewer than 3 million clones, just under 95% seen once. V dropped 2 bases and J dropped 6; count of bases not matched to a gene: 10. The CDR3 runs 16 residues. Germline CDR1 is SGHTA and CDR2 is FQGTGA. The receptor was derived from a man aged 18 to 30 in good health. Some clones in this sample may be carry-over from other donors' samples. V usage is TRBV7-3 and J usage is TRBJ2-1; 7 nucleotides align to TRBD1. What was sequenced was naive CD4+ T cells from PBMCs. The subset denotes: CD45RA+ positively selected. The CDR3 DNA follows: TGTGCCAGCAGCTTACTCTCTGGACAGGTCATCAATGAGCAGTTCTTC. Protein sequence: CASSLLSGQVINEQFF.